The TCR beta chain described here comes from a study of cytomegalovirus exposure and HLA in healthy donors. Looked up from germline, CDR1 is GTSNPN and CDR2 is SVGIG (reference sequence). J was trimmed by 8 bases and V by 0 bases; bases with no gene match: 9. The CDR3 is 16 amino acids. The PCR had 60 Vbeta and 13 Jbeta primers. Assay used: immunoSEQ multiplex PCR; TCRdb lists only in-frame clones, some missing. This sample yields over 50,000 clones, of which around 87% are seen a single time; about 1.5% belongs to the top ten. Sample: PBMCs. The clonotype was recovered from a man aged 18 to 30 in good health and CMV-seronegative. This chain uses TRBV30 with TRBJ2-1, with TRBD2 matching over 11 bases. The CDR3 protein is CAWSVTSGGSGDEQFF. The CDR3 bases are TGTGCCTGGAGTGTAACTAGCGGGGGTTCTGGGGATGAGCAGTTCTTC.